This entry lists 9 T cell receptor beta chains sequenced from one sample in a study of control samples from healthy donors and cancer patients. Profiling relied on immunoSEQ multiplex PCR, and the TCRdb table lists in-frame clones only, not all of them. The table has about 120,000 clones, approximately 92% seen once. Sequenced input: blood. The receptors here all came from a man aged 35 to 55 in good health.

The CDR3 reads CASSDRVGSPLHF. Written as DNA, the CDR3 is TGTGCCAGCAGTGACAGGGTAGGATCACCCCTCCACTTT. The chain uses TRBV25-1 and TRBJ1-6; TRBD1 is a possible D gene (5 bases). V was pared by 3 bases and J by 10 bases, with 10 bases between. The CDR3 is made up of 13 amino acids. Germline CDR1 MGHDK, CDR2 SYGVNS.

The gene calls are TRBV30 and TRBJ2-7; TRBD2 matches at 12 bases. V trimming: 2 bases; J trimming: 4 bases; junction bases outside the gene matches: 3. The CDR3 covers 14 residues. The germline V gene encodes CDR1 GTSNPN and CDR2 SVGIG (reference sequence). The DNA of the CDR3 is TGTGCCTGGAGTAGACTAGCGGGGGCTTACGAGCAGTACTTC. Protein product: CAWSRLAGAYEQYF.

This clone showed up just once. The chain recombines TRBV5-1 with TRBJ2-7; a possible D gene is TRBD1 (6 bases). The germline V gene has CDR1 SGHRS and CDR2 YFSETQ. V lost 3 bases and J 6 bases, leaving 25 bases between the germline ends. CDR3 length: 17 residues. Written as DNA, the CDR3 is TGCGCCAGCAGCTCCACCCCCACTGACAGGTTAGTGGGCGAGCAGTACTTC. This sequence encodes CASSSTPTDRLVGEQYF.

V gene TRBV12-3 or TRBV12-4 combines with J gene TRBJ2-7; D is uncertain. V lost 3 bases, J lost 3 bases, and 9 bases lay in between. This CDR3 spans 13 amino acids. The CDR3 DNA is TGTGCCAGCAGTTTTGTCAGGCACTACGAGCAGTACTTC. Protein sequence: CASSFVRHYEQYF.

V and J are TRBV5-1 and TRBJ2-5; 10 nucleotides align to TRBD2. CDR3 length: 14 amino acids. J lost 5 bases, V lost 1 base, and 2 bases had no gene match. Germline CDR1 SGHRS, CDR2 YFSETQ. CDR3 in DNA: TGCGCCAGCAGCTTGTTAGCGGGGGGCGAGACCCAGTACTTC. Residues: CASSLLAGGETQYF.

The chain carries TRBV12-3 or TRBV12-4 and TRBJ1-1; a possible D gene is TRBD1 (5 bases). Between the trimmed V and J ends, which lost 3 bases and 5 bases, there was a span of 10 bases. This CDR3 spans 13 amino acids. The CDR3 region is CASSLGGETEAFF. The CDR3, as DNA: TGTGCCAGCAGTTTGGGAGGGGAGACTGAAGCTTTCTTT.

The chain joins TRBV3-1 (or the pseudogene TRBV3-2) to TRBJ1-2, with 8 bases fitting TRBD1. Per germline, CDR1 LGHDT and CDR2 YNNKEL (reference sequence). The CDR3 length is 16 residues. The ends lost 4 bases at V and 7 bases at J; junction bases unmatched: 14. The CDR3 region has the DNA TGTGCCAGCAGCCCTCGCGGACAGGGAGGAAGGGTTGGCTACACCTTC. This sequence encodes CASSPRGQGGRVGYTF.

CDR3 residues: CASSLDRNTEAFF. CDR3 coding DNA: TGCGCCAGCAGCTTGGACAGGAACACTGAAGCTTTCTTT. V usage is TRBV5-1 and J usage is TRBJ1-1; D is unresolved. The CDR3 runs 13 residues. V lost 0 bases to trimming and J lost 1 base, with 4 bases between them. Germline values: CDR1 SGHRS, CDR2 YFSETQ.

This rearrangement joins TRBV7-2 to TRBJ1-6, with TRBD1 matching 9 bases. The germline CDR1 and CDR2 sequences are SGHTA and FQGNSA. The CDR3 extends over 15 amino acids. The junction had 4 bases not matched to a gene; V was cut back by 2 bases and J by 8 bases. The CDR3 DNA is TGTGCCAGCAGCTTATGGGGACAGGGCGATTCACCCCTCCACTTT. This gives the protein CASSLWGQGDSPLHF.